Sequencing of this T cell receptor (beta chain) was carried out in a study of control samples from healthy donors and cancer patients (dated by TCRdb to about 2020). About this clone: Its specific antigen is unknown. Per-nucleotide qualities are absent, and no much larger clonotype sits a single base away.

The method was the immunoSEQ multiplex PCR assay. Here the immuneACCESS table is served through TCRdb, limited to in-frame sequences with V and J called. Missing clones are a known gap in these copies; in checked studies unresolved V genes cover under half, and the rest lacks a known reason. This sample gives roughly 120,000 clones in total; around 89% of them show up just once. The ten largest clones represent approximately 1.1% of the sample. The CDR3 starts with the cysteine, ends with the phenylalanine, and has 14 residues. The sequence is cut down to CDR3 DNA, 42 bases in frame from base 1. Looking up the germline V gene yields CDR1 MNHEY and CDR2 SVGAGI. V is cut back by 6 bases and J by 4 bases, with 5 bases in the junction unmatched.

The sequence derives from a woman in her forties or fifties with colorectal cancer. Sequencing input: PBMCs. The chain is made from TRBV6-5 and TRBJ1-5, with 8 bases matching TRBD1. Here the CDR3 is given as CASSTGGDNQPQHF. At the DNA level, the sequence is TGTGCCAGCAGCACAGGGGGAGATAATCAGCCCCAGCATTTT.